This T cell receptor (beta chain) was obtained from a study of patients with pleural tuberculosis. V was cut by 2 bases and J by 4 bases, with 11 bases left in between. CDR3 length: 13 amino acids. Germline lookup yields CDR1 GTSNPN and CDR2 SVGIG (reference sequence). MiXCR was run by TCRdb on the reads, yielding one entry per CDR3 protein. The sample gives around 49,000 distinct CDR3 sequences, about 7.3% of which show up once; about a sixth is in the top ten. This clonotype was picked up a small number of times. The chain links TRBV30 to TRBJ1-2; a weak D match, TRBD1 (6 bases). This TCR derives from a human donor with pleural tuberculosis. This chain's CDR3 is CAWSPTGSYGYTF. CDR3 nucleotides: TGTGCCTGGAGTCCTACAGGGTCCTATGGCTACACCTTC.